These 21 T cell receptor beta chains were all obtained from the same sample, sequenced in a study of T cells in women clearing cervical HPV infection. Sequenced by immunoSEQ multiplex PCR; TCRdb stores in-frame clones only, minus some. The repertoire table contains 29,000 or so clones. The sample consisted of blood buffy coat. These receptors were obtained from a woman aged 18-70 years with a cervical HPV16 infection that either progressed to CIN3+ or cleared (not recorded which).

Comment on this clone: Sequencing ends 3 residues short of the CDR3 end; the germline J gene provides the rest. The chain has TRBV6-4 and TRBJ2-3; 7 bases match TRBD1. The CDR3 runs 15 residues. Trimming took 3 bases from V and 2 from J; bases not matched to a gene: 5. Per the germline V gene, CDR1 is MRHNA and CDR2 is SNTAGT. The CDR3 DNA, read in part, is TGTGCCAGCAGTGATGGGCAGGGGGACACAGATACG. Its protein product is CASSDGQGDTDT. The full CDR3 protein reads CASSDGQGDTDTQYF.

With regard to this clone: The DNA ends 3 residues before the CDR3 does, and the rest of the CDR3 is filled in from the germline J gene. This chain connects TRBV7-2 to TRBJ2-4, with 7 bases aligning to TRBD2. Germline lookup yields CDR1 SGHTA and CDR2 FQGNSA. CDR3 length equals 14 residues. The CDR3 loop reads CASSLVRQGGSQYF. The sequenced part of the CDR3 DNA is TGTGCCAGCAGCTTAGTGCGGCAGGGAGGGAGT.

Concerning this clone: The read comes to an end 3 residues before the CDR3 does, leaving the germline J gene to fill in the end. The rearrangement joins TRBV20-1 to TRBJ2-1; tentative D call: TRBD1 (5 bases). Trimming removed 0 bases at V and 0 bases at J, with 9 bases between. CDR1 and CDR2 from the germline V gene are DFQATT and SNEGSKA (reference sequence). CDR3 length equals 15 residues. The CDR3 reads CSAREDILSYNEQFF. The covered CDR3 bases are TGCAGTGCTAGAGAGGACATCCTCTCCTACAATGAG.

On this clone itself: The CDR3 end is not reached by the read, which stops 3 residues before it; the germline J gene fills it in. The chain joins TRBV20-1 to TRBJ1-1; 7 positions agree with TRBD1. The V segment lost 6 bases and the J segment 6 bases; nucleotides outside the gene matches: 10. The CDR3 loop spans 13 amino acids. Germline V gene lookup returns CDR1 DFQATT and CDR2 SNEGSKA (reference sequence). CDR3 region: CSAHAPQGAEAFF. CDR3 DNA, as far as it was read: TGCAGTGCCCACGCCCCCCAGGGGGCTGAA.

Concerning this clone itself: The CDR3 end lies 3 residues beyond the end of the read and is filled in from the germline J gene. V is TRBV12-3 or TRBV12-4 and J is TRBJ2-2, with 7 bases lining up with TRBD1. The CDR3 has 13 amino acids. V shed 6 bases and J 7 bases; nucleotides not matched to a gene: 5. CDR3 bases read: TGTGCCAGCAGGACAGGGATAGACGGGGAG. This codes for CASRTGIDGE. The CDR3, in full, reads CASRTGIDGELFF.

With regard to this clone: The sequenced fragment ends 3 residues before the CDR3 boundary, so the rest is inferred from the germline J gene. This sequence joins TRBV4-1 and TRBJ2-7, with a possible D match to TRBD2 (6 bases). The CDR3 runs to 14 residues. The V gene's germline CDR1 is MGHRA and CDR2 YSYEKL. Trimming cost V 3 bases and J 4 bases, with 13 bases left between them. Here the CDR3 reads CASSHEEGRYEQYF. Incomplete CDR3 DNA: TGCGCCAGCAGCCATGAGGAGGGCCGTTACGAG.

By frequency, this clone registers medium-sized. The read finishes 3 residues shy of the CDR3 end, and the germline J gene is used to complete it. The sample holds other DNA sequences that translate to the same CDR3. This chain joins TRBV29-1 and TRBJ1-1; 10 bases fit TRBD1. V was clipped by 6 bases and J by 4 bases; unmatched bases: 8. This CDR3 has 14 amino acids. Germline assignment: CDR1 SQVTM and CDR2 ANQGSEA. The CDR3 sequence: CSVETGGGGTEAFF. The CDR3 DNA, read in part, is TGCAGCGTGGAGACAGGGGGCGGGGGCACTGAA.

Worth noting for this clone: The CDR3 goes on 3 residues after the read ends, and that part is filled in from the germline J gene. This chain uses TRBV18 with TRBJ2-7, with D maybe TRBD2 (5 bases). Germline V gene sequence: CDR1 KGHSH, CDR2 LQKENI. The CDR3 contains 13 residues. Trimming pared 6 bases from V and 3 bases from J, leaving 12 bases between. This CDR3 is CASSPDLRYEQYF. Incomplete CDR3 DNA: TGTGCCAGCTCGCCGGACTTGCGCTACGAG.

Comment on this clone: The read finishes 3 residues shy of the CDR3 end, and the germline J gene is used to complete it. The rearrangement uses TRBV19 and TRBJ1-5; TRBD1 matches at 8 bases. The CDR3 extends over 15 amino acids. The V gene end was trimmed by 7 bases and the J gene end by 6 bases; junction bases not matched to a gene: 11. CDR1 and CDR2 (germline): LNHDA, SQIVND (reference sequence). CDR3 DNA (partial): TGTGCCAGTACCACGGACAGGGCGGGCGGTCAGCCC. As protein: CASTTDRAGGQP. The complete CDR3 sequence is CASTTDRAGGQPQHF.

A word on this clone: Read data end 3 residues before the CDR3 end; the end is taken from the germline J gene. This chain links TRBV18 with TRBJ2-4; no clear D. The CDR3 is 13 amino acids. The germline V gene has CDR1 KGHSH and CDR2 LQKENI. The CDR3 spells CASSPTESYGQYF. The CDR3 DNA, read in part, is TGTGCCAGCTCACCAACAGAGTCCTATGGT.

Note on this clone: Read coverage stops 3 residues before the CDR3 terminus; the germline J gene supplies the remainder. The V call is TRBV18, the J call TRBJ1-2; D remains unclear. The CDR3 spans 18 residues. The germline V gene encodes CDR1 KGHSH and CDR2 LQKENI. Here the CDR3 reads CASSPPIVERGITTDYTF. CDR3 DNA (partial): TGTGCCAGCTCACCACCGATCGTGGAGCGGGGTATAACAACCGAC.

With regard to this clone: The CDR3 end falls 3 residues outside the read, so it is completed with the germline J gene. V and J are TRBV2 and TRBJ2-7; the D gene is possibly TRBD1 (6 bases). With 3 bases removed from V and 2 bases from J, the gap between germline ends came to 17 bases. CDR3 length: 16 residues. Germline V gene lookup returns CDR1 SNHLY and CDR2 FYNNEI. Incomplete CDR3 DNA: TGTGCCAGCAGTGACCGGACAGAAGCCTATACCTACGAG. Amino acid sequence: CASSDRTEAYTYE. Given in full, the CDR3 is CASSDRTEAYTYEQYF.

To note about this clone: The read terminates 3 residues ahead of where the CDR3 ends, so the germline J gene completes it. The chain has TRBV28 and TRBJ2-6, with no clear D. CDR1 is MDHEN, CDR2 SYDVKM, per germline. The CDR3 is made up of 15 amino acids. V lost 3 bases, J lost 2 bases, and 8 bases lay in between. The CDR3 spells CASSLQSAGANVLTF. Partial CDR3 DNA: TGTGCCAGCAGTTTGCAGTCTGCTGGGGCCAACGTC.

Comment on this clone: Coverage ceases 3 residues before the CDR3 finishes, and the germline J gene fills in the end. The chain couples TRBV11-2 to TRBJ2-4; tentative D call: TRBD1 (6 bases). Deletions cut 7 bases from V and 3 bases from J, with 13 bases between. Per germline, CDR1 SGHAT and CDR2 FQNNGV. The CDR3 has 14 amino acids. The CDR3 loop is CASKEGTIKNIQYF. The DNA read from the CDR3 is TGTGCCAGCAAAGAAGGGACAATCAAAAACATT.

Turning to this clone: Coverage ceases 3 residues before the CDR3 finishes, and the germline J gene fills in the end. V and J are TRBV20-1 and TRBJ2-1; D tentatively reads TRBD1 or TRBD2 (6 bases each). CDR1 DFQATT and CDR2 SNEGSKA come from the germline V gene (reference sequence). This CDR3 has 16 amino acids. V was cut by 1 base and J by 8 bases, with 21 bases left in between. CDR3 in amino acids: CSARGTDRTWRDEQFF. The covered CDR3 bases are TGCAGTGCTAGAGGTACGGACAGAACGTGGAGGGATGAG.

About this clone itself: The read stops 3 residues short of the end of the CDR3; the missing end is completed from the germline J gene. The chain recombines TRBV18 with TRBJ1-5; TRBD1 aligns across 9 bases. This CDR3 comprises 15 residues. V shed 2 bases and J 6 bases; nucleotides not matched to a gene: 5. Germline lookup yields CDR1 KGHSH and CDR2 LQKENI. CDR3 protein: CASSPTGGRGQPQHF. The sequenced part of the CDR3 DNA is TGTGCCAGCTCACCAACAGGGGGCAGGGGTCAGCCC.

Note on this clone: With the read ending 3 residues before the CDR3 end, the germline J gene is used to fill in that end. The V gene is TRBV11-3, the J gene TRBJ2-2; unclear D gene. Trimming shortened V by 5 bases and J by 6 bases, and 7 bases separated the two germline ends. CDR1 and CDR2 (germline): SGHNT, YENEEA. This CDR3 comprises 12 residues. CDR3 bases read: TGTGCCAGCAGCCACGAGGCCGGGGAG. This translates into CASSHEAGE. The complete CDR3 protein is CASSHEAGELFF.

As concerns this clone: The junction shows a germline mismatch at one end, possibly a read error. The read is 3 residues too short to cover the CDR3 end, so that end is filled in from the germline J gene. V is TRBV4-1 and J is TRBJ2-5; D uncertain. Germline CDR1 MGHRA, CDR2 YSYEKL. The CDR3 covers 12 residues. CDR3 bases read: TGCACCAGCAGCCGCCCCCGGGAGACC. Its translation: CTSSRPRET. The full CDR3 is CTSSRPRETQYF.

As concerns this clone: Coverage ceases 3 residues before the CDR3 finishes, and the germline J gene fills in the end. The chain couples TRBV2 to TRBJ1-2; TRBD1 matches 8 bases. The CDR3 is made up of 15 amino acids. Germline CDR1 is SNHLY and CDR2 is FYNNEI. Incomplete CDR3 DNA: TGTGCCAGCAGTGAACCAGGGGGCCCTCACTACTGC. Translation gives CASSEPGGPHYC. The whole CDR3 region reads CASSEPGGPHYCYTF.

Turning to this clone: An end of the junction does not agree with germline; a read error may underlie this. The read stops 3 residues short of the end of the CDR3; the missing end is completed from the germline J gene. Other DNA sequences from this sample encode an identical CDR3 as well. This chain links TRBV11-2 with TRBJ1-3; TRBD1 is a possible D gene (6 bases). The CDR3 totals 14 residues. The germline CDR1 and CDR2 sequences are SGHAT and FQNNGV. Here the CDR3 reads CASSSQGAGNTIYF. Partial CDR3 DNA: TGTGCCAGCAGCTCACAGGGTGCTGGAAACACA.

CDR3 sequence reads: CSARDGQGPQTQYF. CDR3 bases read: TGCAGTGCTAGAGATGGGCAGGGCCCCCAGACC. This sequence joins TRBV20-1 and TRBJ2-5, with D perhaps TRBD1 (5 bases). The read terminates 3 residues before the CDR3 end, so the remaining end is supplied by the germline J gene. V lost 0 bases to trimming and J lost 6 bases, with 14 bases between them. The V gene's germline CDR1 is DFQATT and CDR2 SNEGSKA (reference sequence). CDR3 length: 14 amino acids.